Here is one TCR beta chain with its context. This record belongs to a study of PD-1 blockade in classical Hodgkin lymphoma. Trimming at V came to 5 bases and at J to 6 bases, leaving 3 bases not matched to a gene. The CDR3 extends over 14 amino acids. Germline V gene sequence: CDR1 WSHSY, CDR2 SAAADI. Described time point: newly diagnosed, previously untreated cHL patient sample. Method: immunoSEQ multiplex PCR; TCRdb's copy keeps in-frame clones and lacks some. The table includes roughly 70,000 clones, about 94% detected once. The TCR sequence derives from a human donor with classical Hodgkin lymphoma. The chain recombines TRBV10-2 with TRBJ2-1; 11 positions match TRBD2. Sequencing used peripheral blood mononuclear cells (PBMCs). For the CDR3, the DNA is TGCGCCAGCAGTCTCACTAGCGGGAGCAATGAGCAGTTCTTC. This sequence encodes CASSLTSGSNEQFF.